The rows below give T cell receptor beta chains drawn from one sample of a study of cytotoxic CD8 clonotypes in ibrutinib-treated CLL. Produced via immunoSEQ multiplex PCR; TCRdb's table is partial and in-frame only. The data contain about 120,000 clones, more than 55% of them singletons. The specimen comprised PBMCs, sampled after 24 months of ibrutinib treatment. The source of these receptors is a human donor with chronic lymphocytic leukemia. The CDR3 runs from the conserved cysteine through the conserved F or W. The order of the fields is D gene, J gene, clone size, V gene, CDR3 protein, CDR3 DNA. D genes are given only for firm matches. Clone size is stated in some rows and not others, as once, few, many or a class when expanded.

>.|TRBJ1-5|.|TRBV6-6
CASRQGEAQPQHF
TGTGCCAGCAGGCAGGGAGAGGCTCAGCCCCAGCATTTT
>TRBD1|TRBJ2-3|.|TRBV9
CASSVVVTGVDTQYF
TGTGCCAGCAGCGTAGTTGTGACAGGGGTGGATACGCAGTATTTT
>TRBD2|TRBJ2-1|once|TRBV6-1
CASSEFGAGLAGNNEQFF
TGTGCCAGCAGTGAATTCGGGGCGGGACTAGCGGGGAACAATGAGCAGTTCTTC
>.|TRBJ2-1|.|TRBV2
CASSDPPRENEQFF
TGTGCCAGCAGTGACCCCCCCAGGGAAAATGAGCAGTTCTTC
>TRBD1|TRBJ1-1|.|TRBV25-1
CASSGTGGHRNTEAFF
TGTGCCAGCAGTGGGACAGGGGGTCACAGGAACACTGAAGCTTTCTTT
>.|TRBJ2-1|.|TRBV6-4
CASSTNRVNEQFF
TGTGCCAGCTCGACAAACAGGGTCAATGAGCAGTTCTTC
>.|TRBJ2-2|.|TRBV27
CASSPDTYTGELFF
TGTGCCAGCAGCCCGGACACCTACACCGGGGAGCTGTTTTTT
>.|TRBJ2-1|once|TRBV7-9
CASSFFEGGNNEQFF
TGTGCCAGCAGCTTCTTTGAGGGGGGGAACAATGAGCAGTTCTTC
>TRBD1|TRBJ1-1|.|TRBV2
CASSEAGQGRRAFF
TGTGCCAGCAGTGAAGCGGGACAGGGGCGGCGAGCTTTCTTT
>.|TRBJ2-3|few|TRBV6-1
CASSQGGGTDTQYF
TGTGCCAGCAGCCAGGGCGGAGGCACAGATACGCAGTATTTT
>.|TRBJ2-7|.|TRBV11-3
CASSTGTPNSYEQYF
TGTGCCAGCAGCACCGGGACACCAAACTCCTACGAGCAGTACTTC